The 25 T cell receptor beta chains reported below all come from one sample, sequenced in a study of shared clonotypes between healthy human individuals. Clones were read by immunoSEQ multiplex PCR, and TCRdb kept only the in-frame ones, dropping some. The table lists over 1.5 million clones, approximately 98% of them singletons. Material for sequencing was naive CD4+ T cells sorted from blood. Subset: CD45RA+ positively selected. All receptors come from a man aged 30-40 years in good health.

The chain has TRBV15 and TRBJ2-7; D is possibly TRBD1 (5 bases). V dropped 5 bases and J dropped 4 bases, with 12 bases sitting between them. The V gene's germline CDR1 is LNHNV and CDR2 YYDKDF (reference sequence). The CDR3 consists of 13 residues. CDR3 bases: TGTGCCACCAGCGGATCAGGACATTACGAGCAGTACTTC. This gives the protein CATSGSGHYEQYF.

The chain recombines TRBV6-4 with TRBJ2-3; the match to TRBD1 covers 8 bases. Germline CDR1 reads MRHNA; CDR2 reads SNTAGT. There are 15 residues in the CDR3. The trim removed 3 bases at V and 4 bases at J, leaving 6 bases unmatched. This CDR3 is CASSDRTGSPDTQYF. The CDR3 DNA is TGTGCCAGCAGTGATAGGACAGGGTCGCCAGATACGCAGTATTTT.

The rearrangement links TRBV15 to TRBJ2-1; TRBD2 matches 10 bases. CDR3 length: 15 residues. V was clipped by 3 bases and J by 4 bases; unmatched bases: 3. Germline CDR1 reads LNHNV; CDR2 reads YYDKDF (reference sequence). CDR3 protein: CATSRIAGGYNEQFF. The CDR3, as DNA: TGTGCCACCAGCAGGATAGCGGGAGGTTACAATGAGCAGTTCTTC.

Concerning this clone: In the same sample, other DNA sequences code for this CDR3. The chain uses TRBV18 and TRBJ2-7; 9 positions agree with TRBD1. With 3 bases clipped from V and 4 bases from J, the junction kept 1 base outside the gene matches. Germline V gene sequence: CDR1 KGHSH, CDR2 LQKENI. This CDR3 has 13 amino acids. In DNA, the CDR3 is TGTGCCAGCTCACCGGGGACAGGGTACGAGCAGTACTTC. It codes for CASSPGTGYEQYF.

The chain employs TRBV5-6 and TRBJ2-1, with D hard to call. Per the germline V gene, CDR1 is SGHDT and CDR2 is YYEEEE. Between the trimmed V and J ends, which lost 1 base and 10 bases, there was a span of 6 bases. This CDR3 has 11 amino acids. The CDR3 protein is CASSLFKEQFF. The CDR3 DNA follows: TGTGCCAGCAGCTTGTTTAAGGAGCAGTTCTTC.

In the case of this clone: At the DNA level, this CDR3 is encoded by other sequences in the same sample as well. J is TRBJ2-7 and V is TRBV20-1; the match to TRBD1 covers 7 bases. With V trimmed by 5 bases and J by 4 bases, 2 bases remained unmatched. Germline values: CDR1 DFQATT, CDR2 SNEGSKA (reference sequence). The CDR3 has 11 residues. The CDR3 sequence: CSALTGYEQYF. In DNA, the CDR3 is TGCAGTGCTTTGACAGGGTACGAGCAGTACTTC.

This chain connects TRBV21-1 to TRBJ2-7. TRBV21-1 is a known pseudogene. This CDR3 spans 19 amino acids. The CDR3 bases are TGTGCCAGCAGCAAAGCGCGGCAGGCTATGGGTTTAAGCTCCTACGAGCAGTACTTC. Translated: CASSKARQAMGLSSYEQYF.

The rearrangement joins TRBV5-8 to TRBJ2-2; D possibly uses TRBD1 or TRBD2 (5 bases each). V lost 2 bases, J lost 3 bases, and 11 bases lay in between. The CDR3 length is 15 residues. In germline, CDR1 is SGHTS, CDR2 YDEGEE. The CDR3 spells CASSFPGTYTGELFF. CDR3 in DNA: TGTGCCAGCAGCTTCCCCGGGACCTACACCGGGGAGCTGTTTTTT.

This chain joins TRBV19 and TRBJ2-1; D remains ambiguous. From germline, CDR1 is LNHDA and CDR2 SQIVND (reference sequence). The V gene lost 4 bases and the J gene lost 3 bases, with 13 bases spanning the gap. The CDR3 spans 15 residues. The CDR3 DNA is TGTGCCAGTAGTACCCGAGGCACGGACTACAATGAGCAGTTCTTC. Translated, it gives CASSTRGTDYNEQFF.

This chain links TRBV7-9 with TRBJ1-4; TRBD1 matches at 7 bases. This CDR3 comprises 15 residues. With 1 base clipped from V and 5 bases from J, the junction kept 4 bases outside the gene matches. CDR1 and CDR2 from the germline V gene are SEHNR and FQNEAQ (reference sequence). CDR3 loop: CASSLGDRENEKLFF. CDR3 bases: TGTGCCAGCAGCTTAGGAGACAGGGAGAATGAAAAACTGTTTTTT.

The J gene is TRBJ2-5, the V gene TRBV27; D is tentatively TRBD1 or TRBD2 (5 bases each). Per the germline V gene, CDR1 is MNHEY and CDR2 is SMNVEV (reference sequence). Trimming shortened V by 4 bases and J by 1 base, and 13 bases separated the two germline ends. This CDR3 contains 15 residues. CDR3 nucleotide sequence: TGTGCCAGCAGTTCCCTCCGGGACCCCCAAGAGACCCAGTACTTC. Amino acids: CASSSLRDPQETQYF.

DNA for the CDR3: TGTGCCACAGGGGGGACAGGGGTTGACAACGAGCAGTACTTC. Translated, it gives CATGGTGVDNEQYF. The chain couples TRBV10-3 to TRBJ2-7; 10 bases are a match to TRBD1. V lost 10 bases and J lost 5; bases outside the gene matches: 11. CDR1 is ENHRY and CDR2 is SYGVKD in the germline V gene. The CDR3 runs 14 residues.

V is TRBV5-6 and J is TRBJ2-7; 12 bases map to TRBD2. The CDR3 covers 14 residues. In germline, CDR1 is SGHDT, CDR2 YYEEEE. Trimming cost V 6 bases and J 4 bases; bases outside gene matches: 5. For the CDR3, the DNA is TGTGCCAGCACGGACGGACTAGCGGGGTACGAGCAGTACTTC. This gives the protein CASTDGLAGYEQYF. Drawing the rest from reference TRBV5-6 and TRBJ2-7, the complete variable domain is DAGVTQSPTHLIKTRGQQVTLRCSPKSGHDTVSWYQQALGQGPQFIFQYYEEEERQRGNFPDRFSGHQFPNYSSELNVNALLLGDSALYLCASTDGLAGYEQYFGPGTRLTVT.

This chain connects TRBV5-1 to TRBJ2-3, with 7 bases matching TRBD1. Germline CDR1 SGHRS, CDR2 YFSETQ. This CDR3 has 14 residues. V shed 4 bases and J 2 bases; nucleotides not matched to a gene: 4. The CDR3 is CASSEGQFTDTQYF. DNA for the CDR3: TGCGCCAGCAGCGAGGGACAGTTCACAGATACGCAGTATTTT.

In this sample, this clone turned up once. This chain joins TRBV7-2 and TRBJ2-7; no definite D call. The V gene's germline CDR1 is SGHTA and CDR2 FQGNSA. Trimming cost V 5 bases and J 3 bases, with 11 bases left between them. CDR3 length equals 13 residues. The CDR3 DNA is TGTGCCAGCAGCCTCTATCGGCGCTACGAGCAGTACTTC. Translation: CASSLYRRYEQYF.

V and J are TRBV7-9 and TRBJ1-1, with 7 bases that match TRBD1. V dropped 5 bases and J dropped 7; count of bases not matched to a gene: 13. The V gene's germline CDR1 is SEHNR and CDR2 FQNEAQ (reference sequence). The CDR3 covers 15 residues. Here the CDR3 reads CASSPLDRVEGEAFF. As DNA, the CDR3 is TGTGCCAGCAGCCCATTAGACAGGGTGGAGGGTGAAGCTTTCTTT.

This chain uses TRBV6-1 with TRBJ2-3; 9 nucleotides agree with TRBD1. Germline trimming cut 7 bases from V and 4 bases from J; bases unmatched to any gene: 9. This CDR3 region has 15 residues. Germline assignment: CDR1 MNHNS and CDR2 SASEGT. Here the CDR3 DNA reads TGTGCCAGCACTGCAGGACAGGGGAAATCAGATACGCAGTATTTT. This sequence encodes CASTAGQGKSDTQYF.

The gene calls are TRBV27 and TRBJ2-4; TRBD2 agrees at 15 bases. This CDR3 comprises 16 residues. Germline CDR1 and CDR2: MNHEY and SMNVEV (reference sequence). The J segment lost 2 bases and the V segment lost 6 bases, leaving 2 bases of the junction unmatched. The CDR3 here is CASRGLAGGPKNIQYF. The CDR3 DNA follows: TGTGCCAGCAGGGGACTAGCGGGAGGCCCCAAAAACATTCAGTACTTC.

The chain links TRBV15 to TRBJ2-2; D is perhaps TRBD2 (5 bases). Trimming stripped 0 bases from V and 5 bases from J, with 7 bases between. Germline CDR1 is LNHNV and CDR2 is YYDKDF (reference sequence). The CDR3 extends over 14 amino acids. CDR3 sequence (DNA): TGTGCCACCAGCAGAGAGTCGGGAACCGGGGAGCTGTTTTTT. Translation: CATSRESGTGELFF.

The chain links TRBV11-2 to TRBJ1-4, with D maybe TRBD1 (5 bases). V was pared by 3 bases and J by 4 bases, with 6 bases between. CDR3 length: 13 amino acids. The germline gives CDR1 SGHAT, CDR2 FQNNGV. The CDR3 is CASSLGRNEKLFF. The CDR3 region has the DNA TGTGCCAGCAGCTTGGGACGTAATGAAAAACTGTTTTTT.

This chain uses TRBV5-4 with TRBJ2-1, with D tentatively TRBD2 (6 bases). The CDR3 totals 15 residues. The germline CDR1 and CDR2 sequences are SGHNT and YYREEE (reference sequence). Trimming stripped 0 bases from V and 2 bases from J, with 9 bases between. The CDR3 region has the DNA TGTGCCAGCAGCTTGGTCAGGGAGGCCTACAATGAGCAGTTCTTC. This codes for CASSLVREAYNEQFF. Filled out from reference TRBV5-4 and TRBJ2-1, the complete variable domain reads ETGVTQSPTHLIKTRGQQVTLRCSSQSGHNTVSWYQQALGQGPQFIFQYYREEENGRGNFPPRFSGLQFPNYSSELNVNALELDDSALYLCASSLVREAYNEQFFGPGTRLTVL.

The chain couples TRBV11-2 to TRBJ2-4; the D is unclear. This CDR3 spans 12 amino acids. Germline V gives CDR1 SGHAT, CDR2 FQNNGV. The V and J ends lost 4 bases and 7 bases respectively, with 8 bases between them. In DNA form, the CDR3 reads TGTGCCAGCAGCTCCGCCAGGAACATTCAGTACTTC. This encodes CASSSARNIQYF.

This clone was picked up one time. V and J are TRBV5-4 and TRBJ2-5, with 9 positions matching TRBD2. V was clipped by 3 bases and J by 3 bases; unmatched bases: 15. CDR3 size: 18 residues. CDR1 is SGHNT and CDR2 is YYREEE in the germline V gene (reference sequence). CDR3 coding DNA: TGTGCCAGCAGCTCACGACTAGCGGCAGCTGCGGGGGAAGAGACCCAGTACTTC. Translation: CASSSRLAAAAGEETQYF.

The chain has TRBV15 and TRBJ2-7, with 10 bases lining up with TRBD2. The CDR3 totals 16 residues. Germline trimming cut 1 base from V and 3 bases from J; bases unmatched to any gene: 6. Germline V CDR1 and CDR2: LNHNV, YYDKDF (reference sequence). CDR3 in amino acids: CATSRASGSWVYEQYF. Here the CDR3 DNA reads TGTGCCACCAGCAGAGCTAGCGGGAGCTGGGTCTACGAGCAGTACTTC.

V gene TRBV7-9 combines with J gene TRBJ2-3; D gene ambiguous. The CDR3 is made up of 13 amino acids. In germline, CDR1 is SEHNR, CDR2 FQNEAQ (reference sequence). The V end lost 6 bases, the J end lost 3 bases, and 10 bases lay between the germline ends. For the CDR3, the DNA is TGTGCCAGCAGGGGGATCAGTACAGATACGCAGTATTTT. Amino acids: CASRGISTDTQYF.